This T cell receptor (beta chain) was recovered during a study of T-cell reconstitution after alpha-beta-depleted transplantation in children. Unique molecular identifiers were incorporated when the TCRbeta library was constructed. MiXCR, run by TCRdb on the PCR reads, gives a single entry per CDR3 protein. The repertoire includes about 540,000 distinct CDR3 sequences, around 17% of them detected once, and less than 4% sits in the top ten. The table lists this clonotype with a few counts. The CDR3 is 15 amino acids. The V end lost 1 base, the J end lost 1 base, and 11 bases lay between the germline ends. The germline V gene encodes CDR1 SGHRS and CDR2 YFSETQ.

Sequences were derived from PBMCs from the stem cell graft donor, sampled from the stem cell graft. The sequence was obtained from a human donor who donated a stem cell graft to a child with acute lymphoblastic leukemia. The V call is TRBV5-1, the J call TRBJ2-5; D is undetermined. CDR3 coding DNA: TGCGCCAGCAGCTTGAGTCGTCAGTCCCAAGAGACCCAGTACTTC. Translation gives CASSLSRQSQETQYF.